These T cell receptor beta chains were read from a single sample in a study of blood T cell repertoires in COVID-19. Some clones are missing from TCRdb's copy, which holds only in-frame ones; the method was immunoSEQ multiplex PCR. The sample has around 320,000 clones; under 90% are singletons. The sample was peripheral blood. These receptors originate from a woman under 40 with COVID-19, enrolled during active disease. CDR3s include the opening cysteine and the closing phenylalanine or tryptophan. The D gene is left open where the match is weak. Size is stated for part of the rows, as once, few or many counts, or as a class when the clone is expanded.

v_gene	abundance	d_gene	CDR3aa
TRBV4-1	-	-	CASTSGASNTEAFF
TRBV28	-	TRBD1	CASSSSLDRAKGESFF
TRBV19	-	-	CASRSTGYSGNTIYF
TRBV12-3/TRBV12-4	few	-	CASTTYGSYEQYF
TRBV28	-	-	CASSFQLSDRSTDTQYF
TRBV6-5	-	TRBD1	CASSGQGASYGYTF
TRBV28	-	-	CASSLPQSMNTEAFF
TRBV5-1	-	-	CASSLSGQGEQFF
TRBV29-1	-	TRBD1	CSAQGELANEKLFF
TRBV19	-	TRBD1	CASSNRDRLQPQHF
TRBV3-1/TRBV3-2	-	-	CASSLNYQTTYEQYF
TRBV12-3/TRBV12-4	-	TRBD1	CASSLGTGAGYTF
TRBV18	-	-	CASSLTDGENQPQHF
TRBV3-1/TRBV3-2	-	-	CASRSPGGRIDGYTF
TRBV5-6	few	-	CASSLARGEVRLHEKLFF
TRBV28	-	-	CASSTGHSNQPQHF
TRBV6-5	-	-	CASSYSTRQNTEAFF
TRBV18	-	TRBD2	CASSPRRLAGRSSTDTQYF
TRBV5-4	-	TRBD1	CASSRLTGVNSPLHF
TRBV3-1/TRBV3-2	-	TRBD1	CASSHPGQLPLNQPQHF
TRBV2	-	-	CASSDRAAETQYF
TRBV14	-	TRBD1	CASSQDSRGQGGKYQPQHF
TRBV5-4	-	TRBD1	CASSSRADRGNNEQFF
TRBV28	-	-	CASSLFSGNTGELFF
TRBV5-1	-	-	CASSLEGLYNEQFF
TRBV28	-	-	CASSLRYNEQFF
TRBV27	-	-	CASSLLSGNEQFF
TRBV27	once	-	CASKQREGEAYEQYF
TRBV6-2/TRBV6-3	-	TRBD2	CASSYLLAGYQETQYF
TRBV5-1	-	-	CASSLSPSNYGYTF
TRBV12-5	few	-	CASGSTHPRGFEAFF
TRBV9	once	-	CASSVEARGYTSNYGYTF
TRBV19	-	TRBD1	CASSTGTMNTEAFF
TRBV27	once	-	CASSPGTWGRYEQYF
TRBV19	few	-	CASIQGVRNTEAFF
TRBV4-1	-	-	CASSHPSGFMNTEAFF
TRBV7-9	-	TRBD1	CASSPGGRGRMLEEQYF
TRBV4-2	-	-	CASSRDDLRGPPTQYF
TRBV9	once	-	CASSAQQGSYFGYTF
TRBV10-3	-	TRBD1	CAISETDRGAWRFF
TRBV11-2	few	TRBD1	CASSQGDRGLYVAEAFF
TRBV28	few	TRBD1	CASSRAKGTGELRYGYTF
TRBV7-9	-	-	CASSFRSSYNEQFF
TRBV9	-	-	CASSVGLSGAEETQYF
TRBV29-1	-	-	CSVGAGQPTTDTQYF
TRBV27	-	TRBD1	CASSLSAEGAHNEQFF
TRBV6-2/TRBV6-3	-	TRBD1	CASSIRIGTGDYEQYF
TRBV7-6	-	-	CASSHMGQTAGYTF
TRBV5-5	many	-	CASSLRLASHEQYF
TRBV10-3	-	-	CASQVLEASTEAFF